This T cell receptor beta chain was sequenced for a study of cytomegalovirus exposure and HLA in healthy donors. Study conclusions and caveats: Apart from CMV serostatus, no immune exposure information was available. Later analysis identified a missense DCLRE1C variant that was linked to TCR beta V- and J-gene trimming. Earlier analysis found most TCR beta V segments productive about 90% or about 30% of the time.

The PCR made use of 60 Vbeta and 13 Jbeta primers. Generated by immunoSEQ multiplex PCR, the TCRdb table keeps only in-frame clones and is missing some. The repertoire has about 100,000 clones, roughly 74% of them found once; the top ten carry 15% to 20%. Turning to this clone: Its target is unknown.

The CDR3 length is 16 residues. The germline CDR1 and CDR2 sequences are KGHSH and LQKENI. With 3 bases clipped from V and 8 bases from J, the junction kept 15 bases outside the gene matches. Healthy donors of bone marrow made up the group. Sequencing was done on a sample of PBMCs. The chain couples TRBV18 to TRBJ1-2, with 7 nucleotides matching TRBD1. This TCR was sampled from a woman younger than 35 in good health and CMV-seropositive. The CDR3 is CASSPLLTTGSVGYTF. The CDR3 DNA reads TGTGCCAGCTCACCGCTGCTCACGACAGGGTCGGTAGGCTACACCTTC.